These 24 T cell receptor beta chains came from one sample sequenced in a study of T cell repertoires in cytomegalovirus infection. For these TCRs, the target antigens are not known. TCRdb independently ran MiXCR on the reads; one entry per CDR3 protein. The repertoire holds approximately 280,000 distinct CDR3 sequences, with about 20% as singletons. The sequenced sample was cultured PBMCs, obtained from culture after CMV antigen stimulation. The receptors shown here come from a human donor in good health (CMV status not recorded). Some clones in this sample may be carry-over from other donors' samples.

This clonotype showed up just a few times. This chain uses TRBV18 with TRBJ2-7; 10 nucleotides align to TRBD2. V shed 6 bases and J 5 bases; nucleotides not matched to a gene: 13. The CDR3 covers 16 residues. Germline CDR1 is KGHSH and CDR2 is LQKENI. The chain's CDR3 is CASSLYVSGTSDEQYF. CDR3 coding DNA: TGTGCCAGCTCGCTCTATGTCTCCGGGACTAGCGACGAGCAGTACTTC. Complete variable domain (other parts from reference TRBV18 and TRBJ2-7): NAGVMQNPRHLVRRRGQEARLRCSPMKGHSHVYWYRQLPEEGLKFMVYLQKENIIDESGMPKERFSAEFPKEGPSILRIQQVVRGDSAAYFCASSLYVSGTSDEQYFGPGTRLTVT.

This chain uses TRBV6-5 with TRBJ1-2; 8 bases match TRBD1. The CDR3 contains 15 residues. The germline V gene has CDR1 MNHEY and CDR2 SVGAGI. The J segment lost 4 bases and the V segment lost 6 bases, leaving 10 bases of the junction unmatched. The CDR3 DNA sequence: TGTGCCAGCAGATTAGGAAGGACAGGGTTCTATGGCTACACCTTC. Its translation: CASRLGRTGFYGYTF.

The V call is TRBV6-2 or TRBV6-3, the J call TRBJ2-7; 10 positions agree with TRBD1. Germline CDR1 MNHEY, CDR2 SVGEGT. This CDR3 region has 15 residues. After removal of 6 bases from V and 4 bases from J, the junction contained 9 bases not matched to a gene. The CDR3 DNA follows: TGTGCCAGCAGCGAACCGACAGGGGGCCGTTACGAGCAGTACGTC. Residues: CASSEPTGGRYEQYV.

The chain recombines TRBV11-3 with TRBJ2-1, with D possibly matching TRBD2 (6 bases). The V and J ends lost 5 bases and 6 bases respectively, with 17 bases between them. The CDR3 runs to 15 residues. The germline V gene encodes CDR1 SGHNT and CDR2 YENEEA. The CDR3 DNA is TGTGCCAGCAGCCCGCAAGCGGGTAGGGCCAATGAGCAGTTCTTC. This gives the protein CASSPQAGRANEQFF.

This clonotype has a handful of counts. The V gene is TRBV27, the J gene TRBJ1-1, with 7 bases lining up with TRBD1. Germline CDR1 reads MNHEY; CDR2 reads SMNVEV (reference sequence). V was clipped by 5 bases and J by 1 base; unmatched bases: 7. CDR3 size: 15 residues. The CDR3 region is CASSPQGGTNTEAFF. CDR3 DNA: TGTGCCAGCAGTCCGCAGGGGGGGACGAACACTGAAGCTTTCTTT.

This rearrangement joins TRBV6-2 or TRBV6-3 to TRBJ2-5; possibly TRBD2 for D (5 bases). The CDR3 contains 15 residues. The ends were cut back, 8 bases at V and 5 bases at J, with 21 bases in the middle. Germline V CDR1 and CDR2: MNHEY, SVGEGT. The CDR3 is CASLGRGWGTETQYF. CDR3 sequence (DNA): TGTGCCAGCTTAGGGCGCGGGTGGGGTACGGAGACCCAGTACTTC.

The V call is TRBV30, the J call TRBJ1-3; D might be TRBD1 (6 bases). The CDR3 extends over 12 amino acids. V lost 0 bases to trimming and J lost 8 bases, with 8 bases between them. The germline gives CDR1 GTSNPN, CDR2 SVGIG (reference sequence). Written as DNA, the CDR3 is TGTGCCTGGAGTGTAAGGGGGGACACCATATATTTT. This translates into CAWSVRGDTIYF.

This chain's CDR3 is CASKAASNTGELFF. CDR3 in DNA: TGTGCCAGCAAGGCAGCTTCGAACACCGGGGAGCTGTTTTTT. V and J are TRBV2 and TRBJ2-2; D uncertain. The CDR3 runs 14 residues. CDR1 is SNHLY, CDR2 FYNNEI, per germline. V lost 7 bases, J lost 0 bases, and 9 bases lay in between.

This clonotype showed up many times. A junction end diverges from the germline sequence, so it may reflect a read error. This sequence joins TRBV7-7 and TRBJ2-5, with D possibly matching TRBD1 (6 bases). Germline V lookup: CDR1 SSHAT, CDR2 FNYEAQ (reference sequence). This CDR3 contains 14 residues. DNA of the CDR3: TGTGCTAGCAGCTTAGGGCGACAGGTAGAGACCCAGTACTTC. This encodes CASSLGRQVETQYF.

J is TRBJ2-3 and V is TRBV19, with TRBD2 as a possible D gene (6 bases). CDR1 and CDR2 (germline): LNHDA, SQIVND (reference sequence). There are 14 residues in the CDR3. Deletions cut 6 bases from V and 5 bases from J, with 15 bases between. CDR3 bases: TGTGCCAGTAGGAATCCCGTCGGGGGAGATACGCAGTATTTT. It encodes CASRNPVGGDTQYF. Full variable domain (rest looked up from reference TRBV19 and TRBJ2-3): DGGITQSPKYLFRKEGQNVTLSCEQNLNHDAMYWYRQDPGQGLRLIYYSQIVNDFQKGDIAEGYSVSREKKESFPLTVTSAQKNPTAFYLCASRNPVGGDTQYFGPGTRLTVL.

This clonotype was counted a few times. The V and J genes are TRBV7-8 and TRBJ2-7; D is possibly TRBD1 or TRBD2 (6 bases each). The CDR3 is made up of 13 amino acids. V lost 4 bases and J 6 bases, leaving 13 bases between the germline ends. Germline CDR1 is SGHVS and CDR2 is FQNEAQ. The CDR3 loop reads CASSYGGSLEQYV. CDR3 sequence (DNA): TGTGCCAGCAGCTACGGGGGCTCTCTCGAGCAGTACGTC.

The chain joins TRBV20-1 to TRBJ2-7; TRBD2 agrees at 7 bases. With V trimmed by 7 bases and J by 3 bases, 12 bases remained unmatched. Germline lookup yields CDR1 DFQATT and CDR2 SNEGSKA (reference sequence). The CDR3 length is 14 residues. The CDR3 here is CSGRRTSSGYEQYV. In DNA form, the CDR3 reads TGCAGTGGCAGAAGAACGTCTAGCGGCTACGAGCAGTACGTC.

This clonotype was counted only a few times. V and J are TRBV5-4 and TRBJ1-4, with 7 bases lining up with TRBD1. The V segment lost 4 bases and the J segment 6 bases; nucleotides outside the gene matches: 9. The CDR3 loop spans 15 amino acids. Germline loops: CDR1 SGHNT, CDR2 YYREEE (reference sequence). CDR3 DNA: TGTGCCAGCAGCCCCACCGGGACAGCATATGAAAAACTGTTTTTT. Its protein is CASSPTGTAYEKLFF.

The sample holds many counts of this clonotype. The chain couples TRBV7-2 to TRBJ1-4; TRBD1 aligns across 7 bases. The CDR3 extends over 16 amino acids. J lost 8 bases, V lost 2 bases, and 11 bases had no gene match. CDR1 is SGHTA and CDR2 is FQGNSA in the germline V gene. The CDR3 DNA follows: TGTGCCAGCAGCTTATTTTCAACAGGGGTAAAGGAAAAACTGTTTTTT. Translation: CASSLFSTGVKEKLFF.

The chain employs TRBV7-9 and TRBJ2-2; D is ambiguous. The V gene lost 3 bases and the J gene lost 1 base, with 6 bases spanning the gap. Germline values: CDR1 SEHNR, CDR2 FQNEAQ (reference sequence). The CDR3 extends over 14 amino acids. This chain's CDR3 is CASSLWKNTGELFF. DNA for the CDR3: TGTGCCAGCAGCTTGTGGAAGAACACCGGGGAGCTGTTTTTT.

J is TRBJ2-1 and V is TRBV2; weak D call: TRBD2 (6 bases). The germline V gene has CDR1 SNHLY and CDR2 FYNNEI. The CDR3 runs 13 residues. V lost 8 bases and J 4 bases, leaving 12 bases between the germline ends. The CDR3 protein is CASGPGDYNEQFF. In DNA form, the CDR3 reads TGTGCCAGCGGGCCGGGGGATTACAATGAGCAGTTCTTC.

The chain recombines TRBV10-3 with TRBJ2-3; tentative D call: TRBD1 (6 bases). Trimming cost V 6 bases and J 6 bases, with 7 bases left between them. This CDR3 has 11 residues. CDR1 and CDR2 (germline): ENHRY, SYGVKD. For the CDR3, the DNA is TGTGCCATCAGGCAGGGGGATACGCAGTATTTT. It is translated as CAIRQGDTQYF.

This clonotype was observed at least ten times. The V and J genes are TRBV6-1 and TRBJ2-1; D is tentatively TRBD1 or TRBD2 (6 bases each). V was clipped by 1 base and J by 7 bases, with 14 bases between them. The CDR3 runs 15 residues. From germline, CDR1 is MNHNS and CDR2 SASEGT. This CDR3 reads CASSEVGGDSNEQFF. The CDR3 DNA reads as TGTGCCAGCAGTGAAGTGGGGGGCGACTCGAATGAGCAGTTCTTC.

J is TRBJ2-4 and V is TRBV12-5; D may be TRBD1 (6 bases). The length of the CDR3 is 18 residues. CDR1 LGHNT and CDR2 FRNRAP come from the germline V gene. V was trimmed by 7 bases and J by 0 bases, leaving 22 bases between them. This CDR3 is CASAPTLTGPLAKNIQYF. DNA of the CDR3: TGTGCTAGTGCACCAACCCTGACAGGACCGCTAGCCAAAAACATTCAGTACTTC.

The J gene is TRBJ1-4, the V gene TRBV12-3 or TRBV12-4; D perhaps matches TRBD1 (5 bases). The CDR3 runs 16 residues. V lost 5 bases and J 3 bases, leaving 16 bases between the germline ends. The CDR3 loop is CASSAPRGVANEKLFF. CDR3 sequence (DNA): TGTGCCAGCAGTGCCCCGCGAGGGGTTGCTAATGAAAAACTGTTTTTT.

The chain carries TRBV6-2 or TRBV6-3 and TRBJ2-3; 7 bases match TRBD2. The CDR3 is 15 residues long. V dropped 5 bases and J dropped 2; count of bases not matched to a gene: 7. The germline V gene has CDR1 MNHEY and CDR2 SVGEGT. The CDR3 reads CASSPTSRHTDTQYF. CDR3 bases: TGTGCCAGCAGTCCGACTAGCAGACACACAGATACGCAGTATTTT.

V is TRBV30 and J is TRBJ2-1, with 9 bases matching TRBD2. The germline V gene encodes CDR1 GTSNPN and CDR2 SVGIG (reference sequence). The V and J ends lost 3 bases and 7 bases, in that order; junction bases with no gene match: 10. CDR3 size: 15 residues. CDR3 region: CAWRPGGRAGNEQFF. In DNA form, the CDR3 reads TGTGCCTGGAGGCCGGGCGGGAGGGCCGGGAATGAGCAGTTCTTC.

The chain has TRBV4-1 and TRBJ2-7; TRBD1 matches at 7 bases. The CDR3 covers 15 residues. The J segment lost 3 bases and the V segment lost 4 bases, leaving 9 bases of the junction unmatched. Germline loops: CDR1 MGHRA, CDR2 YSYEKL. The CDR3 nucleotides are TGCGCCAGCAGCCTAAACGACAGGGCCCACTACGAGCAGTACTTC. As protein: CASSLNDRAHYEQYF.

This chain joins TRBV7-6 and TRBJ1-2, with D unresolved. Germline CDR1 and CDR2: SGHVS and FNYEAQ. With 5 bases removed from V and 3 bases from J, the gap between germline ends came to 16 bases. CDR3 length: 15 residues. The CDR3 sequence: CASSSLGGRHYGYTF. In nucleotides, the CDR3 is TGTGCCAGCAGCAGCTTAGGAGGGAGACACTATGGCTACACCTTC.